The clone carrying this T cell receptor (beta chain) was counted a few times. V was clipped by 4 bases and J by 4 bases, with 7 bases between them. Germline CDR1 and CDR2: SGHNT and YYREEE (reference sequence). The CDR3 runs to 12 residues. The sample is drawn from a study of blood T cell repertoires in COVID-19. The data were produced by immunoSEQ multiplex PCR, yet TCRdb's version contains in-frame clones alone and is incomplete. The table lists under 65,000 clones, over 75% of them singletons. The V and J genes are TRBV5-4 and TRBJ2-3; D gene unclear. The origin of this receptor is a woman older than 75 with active COVID-19. Input material: peripheral blood. The DNA for the CDR3 is TGTGCCAGCAGCCTCCCCCCAGATACGCAGTATTTT. This gives the protein CASSLPPDTQYF.